This TCR beta chain stems from a study of blood T cell repertoires in COVID-19. Using immunoSEQ multiplex PCR, the repertoire was profiled, and TCRdb retains in-frame clones only, with some absent. Of 450,000 or so clones listed, about 90% were seen once; the top ten hold about 0.63%. This CDR3 region has 15 residues. The germline V and J ends were trimmed by 1 base and 0 bases, with 7 bases remaining between them. Germline values: CDR1 LGHDT, CDR2 YNNKEL (reference sequence). The chain employs TRBV3-1 (or the pseudogene TRBV3-2) and TRBJ1-3; maybe TRBD1 (5 bases). This TCR came from a man between 18 and 29 years old who had recovered from COVID-19. The sample taken for sequencing was PBMCs or T cells enriched from blood (not recorded which). The CDR3 sequence: CASSQGTNSGNTIYF. The DNA for the CDR3 is TGTGCCAGCAGCCAAGGGACAAACTCTGGAAACACCATATATTTT.